This TCR beta chain is drawn from a study of identical twins. Template switching supplied a universal primer site; unique molecular identifiers were carried on the cDNA. TCRdb re-derived calls from the 5' RACE reads in MiXCR, one entry per CDR3 protein. The repertoire holds around 280,000 distinct CDR3 sequences, with approximately 8% as singletons. This clonotype showed up many times. Donors uniformly comprised healthy Caucasians. Germline CDR1 reads SEHNR; CDR2 reads FQNEAQ (reference sequence). V lost 0 bases, J lost 3 bases, and 9 bases lay in between. CDR3 length: 15 residues. This sample was shared with a second study, whose subject was yellow fever vaccine responses in identical twins.

The sample consisted of memory (CD45RO+) T cells sorted from blood. The sequence came from a woman under 30 in good health. The chain has TRBV7-9 and TRBJ2-1; a possible D gene is TRBD2 (5 bases). The CDR3 DNA is TGTGCCAGCAGCTTAGCGGGAGAGATCTACAATGAGCAGTTCTTC. Translation: CASSLAGEIYNEQFF.